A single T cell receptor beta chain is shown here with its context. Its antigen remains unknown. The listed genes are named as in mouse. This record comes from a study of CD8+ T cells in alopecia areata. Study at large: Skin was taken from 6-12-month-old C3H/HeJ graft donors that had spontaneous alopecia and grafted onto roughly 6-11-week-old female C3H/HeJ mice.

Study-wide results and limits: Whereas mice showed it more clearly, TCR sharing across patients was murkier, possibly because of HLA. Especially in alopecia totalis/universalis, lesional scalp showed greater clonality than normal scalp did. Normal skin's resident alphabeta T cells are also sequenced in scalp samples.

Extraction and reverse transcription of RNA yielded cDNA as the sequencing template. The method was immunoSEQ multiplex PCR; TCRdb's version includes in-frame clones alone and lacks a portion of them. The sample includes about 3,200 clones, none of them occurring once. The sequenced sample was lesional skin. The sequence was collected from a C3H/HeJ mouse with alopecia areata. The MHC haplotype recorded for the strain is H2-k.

The CDR3 bases that were read are TGTGCCAGCAGCGACGGGACTGGGGGGGGAGAC. It specifies CASSDGTGGGD. The whole CDR3 region reads CASSDGTGGGDTQYF. V usage is TRBV13-3 and J usage is TRBJ2-5; 13 bases line up with TRBD2. The read ends 4 residues early relative to the CDR3; the germline J gene fills the gap. The CDR3 has 15 amino acids. The germline V gene has CDR1 NNHDY and CDR2 SYVADS.